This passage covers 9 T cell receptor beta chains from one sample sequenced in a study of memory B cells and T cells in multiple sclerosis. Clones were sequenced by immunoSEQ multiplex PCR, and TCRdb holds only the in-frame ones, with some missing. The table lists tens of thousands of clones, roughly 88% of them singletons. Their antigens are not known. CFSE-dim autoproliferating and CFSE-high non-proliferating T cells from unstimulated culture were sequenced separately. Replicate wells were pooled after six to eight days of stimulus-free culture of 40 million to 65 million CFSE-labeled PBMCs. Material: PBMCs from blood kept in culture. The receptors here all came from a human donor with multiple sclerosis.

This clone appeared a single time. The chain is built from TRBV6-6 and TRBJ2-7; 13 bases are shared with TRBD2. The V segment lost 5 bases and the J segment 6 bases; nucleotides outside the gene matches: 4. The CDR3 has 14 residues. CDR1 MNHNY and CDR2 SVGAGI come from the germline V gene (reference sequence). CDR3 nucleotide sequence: TGTGCCAGCAGTGGACTAGCGGGAGAAGGCGAGCAGTACTTC. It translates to CASSGLAGEGEQYF.

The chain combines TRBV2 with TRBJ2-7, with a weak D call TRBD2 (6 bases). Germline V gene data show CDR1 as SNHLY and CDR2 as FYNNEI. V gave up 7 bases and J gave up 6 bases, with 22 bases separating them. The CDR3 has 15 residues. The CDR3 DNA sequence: TGTGCCAGCATCCACCGGGACCCCGGGGGTCGCGAGCAGTACTTC. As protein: CASIHRDPGGREQYF. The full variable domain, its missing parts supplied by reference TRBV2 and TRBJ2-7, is EPEVTQTPSHQVTQMGQEVILRCVPISNHLYFYWYRQILGQKVEFLVSFYNNEISEKSEIFDDQFSVERPDGSNFTLKIRSTKLEDSAMYFCASIHRDPGGREQYFGPGTRLTVT.

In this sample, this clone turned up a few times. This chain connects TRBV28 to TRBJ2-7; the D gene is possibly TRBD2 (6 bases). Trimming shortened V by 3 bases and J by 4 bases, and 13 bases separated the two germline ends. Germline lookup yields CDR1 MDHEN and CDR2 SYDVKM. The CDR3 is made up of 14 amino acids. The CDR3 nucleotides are TGTGCCAGCAGTTTGGTGGGAGGAGGGTACGAGCAGTACTTC. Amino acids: CASSLVGGGYEQYF.

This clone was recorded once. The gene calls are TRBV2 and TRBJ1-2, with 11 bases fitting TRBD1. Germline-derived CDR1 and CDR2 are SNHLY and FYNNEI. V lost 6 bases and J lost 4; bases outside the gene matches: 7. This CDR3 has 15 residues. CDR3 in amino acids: CASRGQGGLTYGYTF. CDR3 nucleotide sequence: TGTGCCAGCAGGGGACAGGGGGGCCTCACCTATGGCTACACCTTC.

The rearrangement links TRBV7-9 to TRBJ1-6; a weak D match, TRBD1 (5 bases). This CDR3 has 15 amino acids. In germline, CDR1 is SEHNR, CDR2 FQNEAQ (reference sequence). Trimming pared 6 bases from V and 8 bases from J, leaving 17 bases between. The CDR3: CASRSTEWTDSPLHF. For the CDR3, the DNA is TGTGCCAGCAGGTCGACAGAATGGACGGATTCACCCCTCCACTTT.

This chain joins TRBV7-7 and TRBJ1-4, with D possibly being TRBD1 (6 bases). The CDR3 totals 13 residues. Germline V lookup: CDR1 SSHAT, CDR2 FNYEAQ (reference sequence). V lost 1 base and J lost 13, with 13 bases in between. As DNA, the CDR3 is TGTGCCAGCAGCTTAGGGCCAGGGGCGCTACTGTTTTTT. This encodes CASSLGPGALLFF.

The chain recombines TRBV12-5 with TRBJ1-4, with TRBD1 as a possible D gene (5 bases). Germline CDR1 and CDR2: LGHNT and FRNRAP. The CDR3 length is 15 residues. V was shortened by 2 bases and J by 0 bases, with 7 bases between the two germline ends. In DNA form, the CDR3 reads TGTGCTAGTGGTTTGCAGGGCCCAACTAATGAAAAACTGTTTTTT. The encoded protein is CASGLQGPTNEKLFF.

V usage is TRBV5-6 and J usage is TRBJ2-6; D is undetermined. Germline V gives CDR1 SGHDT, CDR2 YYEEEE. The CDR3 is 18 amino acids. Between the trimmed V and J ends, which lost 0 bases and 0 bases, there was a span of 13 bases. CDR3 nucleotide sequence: TGTGCCAGCAGCTTGGAATGGCGGCCCGACTCTGGGGCCAACGTCCTGACTTTC. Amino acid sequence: CASSLEWRPDSGANVLTF.

The CDR3 spells CASSVPEESSYNEQFF. The DNA of the CDR3 is TGTGCCAGCAGCGTCCCGGAAGAGAGCTCCTACAATGAGCAGTTCTTC. The rearrangement joins TRBV9 to TRBJ2-1, with D unclear. The CDR3 extends over 16 amino acids. Germline V gene lookup returns CDR1 SGDLS and CDR2 YYNGEE. Trimming removed 2 bases from V and 0 bases from J, with 12 bases in between.